The 32 T cell receptor beta chains presented below share a single source sample, sequenced in a study of cytomegalovirus exposure and HLA in healthy donors. Sequenced by immunoSEQ multiplex PCR; TCRdb stores in-frame clones only, minus some. The table lists about 110,000 clones, under 85% of them singletons. The sequenced sample consisted of PBMCs. All receptors come from a woman between 18 and 29 years old in good health and CMV-seronegative.

The chain has TRBV7-8 and TRBJ2-2, with 8 bases matching TRBD2. Trimming removed 3 bases from V and 7 bases from J; junction bases left unmatched: 7. Per the germline V gene, CDR1 is SGHVS and CDR2 is FQNEAQ. This CDR3 comprises 15 residues. DNA of the CDR3: TGTGCCAGCAGCTTCCGGACTAGCCAGGGCGGGGAGCTGTTTTTT. Translation: CASSFRTSQGGELFF.

Worth noting for this clone: Other DNA variants within this sample encode the same CDR3. The rearrangement joins TRBV30 to TRBJ2-7; D is possibly TRBD1 (5 bases). CDR1 is GTSNPN, CDR2 SVGIG, per germline (reference sequence). The V and J ends lost 4 bases and 4 bases respectively, with 8 bases between them. The CDR3 consists of 11 residues. Written as DNA, the CDR3 is TGTGCCTGGAACCAGGGATACGAGCAGTACTTC. It codes for CAWNQGYEQYF.

This sequence joins TRBV2 and TRBJ2-1; D remains unclear. Trimming left V 3 bases short and J 0 bases short, with 3 bases between. Germline CDR1 and CDR2: SNHLY and FYNNEI. The CDR3 extends over 13 amino acids. Here the CDR3 reads CASSDSSYNEQFF. The CDR3 bases are TGTGCCAGCAGTGACAGCTCCTACAATGAGCAGTTCTTC.

The gene calls are TRBV10-3 and TRBJ2-5; possibly TRBD2 for D (6 bases). Germline V gene sequence: CDR1 ENHRY, CDR2 SYGVKD. This CDR3 is built from 15 residues. Trimming took 6 bases from V and 4 from J, leaving 18 bases between them. CDR3 residues: CAISSPGVEGETQYF. In nucleotides, the CDR3 is TGTGCCATCAGCTCCCCAGGAGTGGAGGGAGAGACCCAGTACTTC.

V usage is TRBV9 and J usage is TRBJ2-7; 7 nucleotides line up with TRBD2. The CDR3 loop spans 14 amino acids. Germline CDR1 and CDR2: SGDLS and YYNGEE. Trimming at V came to 4 bases and at J to 2 bases, leaving 6 bases not matched to a gene. The CDR3 DNA is TGTGCCAGCAGCCCGCAGAGCGGGGCCTACGAGCAGTACTTC. It specifies CASSPQSGAYEQYF.

The rearrangement joins TRBV15 to TRBJ1-1, with TRBD1 matching 7 bases. With V trimmed by 1 base and J by 2 bases, 10 bases remained unmatched. Germline lookup yields CDR1 LNHNV and CDR2 YYDKDF (reference sequence). CDR3 length: 17 residues. CDR3 sequence: CATSRGSLGQLNTEAFF. The CDR3 nucleotides read TGTGCCACCAGCAGAGGGTCCCTGGGACAGCTAAACACTGAAGCTTTCTTT.

The rearrangement joins TRBV19 to TRBJ2-5, with 9 bases that match TRBD2. Germline V lookup: CDR1 LNHDA, CDR2 SQIVND (reference sequence). V trimming: 5 bases; J trimming: 4 bases; junction bases outside the gene matches: 8. CDR3 length: 15 residues. CDR3 coding DNA: TGTGCCAGTAGTTCTGGGGCTAGCGGGATAGAGACCCAGTACTTC. Translated, it gives CASSSGASGIETQYF.

This clone occurred many times. This rearrangement joins TRBV5-8 to TRBJ1-3, with D possibly TRBD1 on 6 matching bases. The CDR3 has 14 residues. Germline assignment: CDR1 SGHTS and CDR2 YDEGEE. V shed 2 bases and J shed 5 bases, with 11 bases lying between them. Written as DNA, the CDR3 is TGTGCCAGCAGCTTAGTACAGGGACGAAACACCATATATTTT. Translated, it gives CASSLVQGRNTIYF.

The V call is TRBV6-1, the J call TRBJ2-7; unclear D gene. V was cut by 3 bases and J by 5 bases, with 8 bases left in between. This CDR3 is built from 12 residues. Germline lookup yields CDR1 MNHNS and CDR2 SASEGT. The CDR3 DNA is TGTGCCAGCAGTGACCGCAGTAACGAGCAGTACTTC. Translation: CASSDRSNEQYF.

V gene TRBV5-4 combines with J gene TRBJ1-1; no reliable D call. The CDR3 runs to 14 residues. In germline, CDR1 is SGHNT, CDR2 YYREEE (reference sequence). The V end was cut by 3 bases, the J end by 0 bases, with 9 bases between. CDR3 sequence reads: CASSSNGLNTEAFF. CDR3 DNA sequence: TGTGCCAGCAGCTCCAATGGCCTGAACACTGAAGCTTTCTTT.

The chain joins TRBV19 to TRBJ2-7, with 9 bases matching TRBD2. The CDR3 totals 15 residues. Germline trimming cut 3 bases from V and 5 bases from J; bases unmatched to any gene: 8. The germline gives CDR1 LNHDA, CDR2 SQIVND (reference sequence). The CDR3 region is CASSIMGGGANEQYF. In nucleotides, the CDR3 is TGTGCCAGTAGTATCATGGGCGGGGGGGCGAACGAGCAGTACTTC.

The chain links TRBV4-1 to TRBJ1-1; D unresolved. This CDR3 is built from 17 residues. CDR1 and CDR2 from the germline V gene are MGHRA and YSYEKL. Trimming pared 8 bases from V and 0 bases from J, leaving 22 bases between. The chain's CDR3 is CASSDPFTSRLNTEAFF. As DNA, the CDR3 is TGCGCCAGCTCTGACCCCTTCACTTCTAGACTGAACACTGAAGCTTTCTTT.

V gene TRBV6-5 combines with J gene TRBJ2-3; 7 positions match TRBD1. Germline CDR1 is MNHEY and CDR2 is SVGAGI. Losses at the gene ends were 0 bases for V and 3 bases for J; bases not matched to a gene: 3. The CDR3 is 15 amino acids. The DNA for the CDR3 is TGTGCCAGCAGTTACTCGTCAGGGGGTACAGATACGCAGTATTTT. It yields the protein CASSYSSGGTDTQYF.

This chain joins TRBV11-2 and TRBJ2-2; 7 bases match TRBD1. This CDR3 is 16 amino acids long. Germline CDR1 is SGHAT and CDR2 is FQNNGV. With 4 bases clipped from V and 1 base from J, the junction kept 6 bases outside the gene matches. The DNA for the CDR3 is TGTGCCAGCAGCTCCATTTGGGACAGGAACACCGGGGAGCTGTTTTTT. Encoded protein: CASSSIWDRNTGELFF.

The rearrangement links TRBV18 to TRBJ1-5; D is unresolved. Trimming removed 3 bases from V and 2 bases from J, with 14 bases in between. The CDR3 sequence is 16 residues long. Germline-derived CDR1 and CDR2 are KGHSH and LQKENI. The CDR3 loop is CASSPGVVGGNQPQHF. CDR3 sequence (DNA): TGTGCCAGCTCACCCGGAGTTGTGGGTGGCAATCAGCCCCAGCATTTT. The entire variable domain, with the rest obtained from reference TRBV18 and TRBJ1-5, is as follows: NAGVMQNPRHLVRRRGQEARLRCSPMKGHSHVYWYRQLPEEGLKFMVYLQKENIIDESGMPKERFSAEFPKEGPSILRIQQVVRGDSAAYFCASSPGVVGGNQPQHFGDGTRLSIL.

This chain links TRBV5-1 with TRBJ2-1; maybe TRBD2 (5 bases). CDR1 and CDR2 (germline): SGHRS, YFSETQ. The CDR3 totals 12 residues. V was shortened by 4 bases and J by 8 bases, with 10 bases between the two germline ends. DNA of the CDR3: TGCGCCAGCAGCAGAGCCGGGGATGAGCAGTTCTTC. Protein product: CASSRAGDEQFF.

The V gene is TRBV6-1, the J gene TRBJ2-4; 7 bases map to TRBD2. Per germline, CDR1 MNHNS and CDR2 SASEGT. The ends lost 11 bases at V and 5 bases at J; junction bases unmatched: 12. The CDR3 is 14 residues long. The CDR3 loop reads CAGSERGIQNIQYF. DNA of the CDR3: TGTGCCGGGTCAGAGCGGGGCATCCAAAACATTCAGTACTTC.

Comment on this clone: A far larger clone differs by one base, so this is likely a read error. Additional DNA sequences in this sample encode the identical CDR3. The chain combines TRBV6-4 with TRBJ2-3; 13 nucleotides agree with TRBD2. Germline CDR1 MRHNA, CDR2 SNTAGT. This CDR3 has 15 residues. With V trimmed by 3 bases and J by 4 bases, 1 base remained unmatched. The CDR3: CASSETSGGADTQYF. The DNA for the CDR3 is TGTGCCAGCAGTGAAACTAGCGGGGGGGCAGATACGCAGTATTTT.

This chain links TRBV7-9 with TRBJ2-7, with TRBD1 identical over 9 bases. Germline V gene sequence: CDR1 SEHNR, CDR2 FQNEAQ (reference sequence). V shed 5 bases, J shed 3 bases, and the junction held 8 bases outside the gene matches. The CDR3 has 15 residues. CDR3 sequence: CASSARTGDLYEQYF. The CDR3 DNA reads as TGTGCCAGCAGCGCCCGGACAGGGGACCTCTACGAGCAGTACTTC.

J is TRBJ2-7 and V is TRBV7-9; 8 nucleotides line up with TRBD1. The CDR3 extends over 15 amino acids. Germline V lookup: CDR1 SEHNR, CDR2 FQNEAQ (reference sequence). With V trimmed by 5 bases and J by 4 bases, 10 bases remained unmatched. In nucleotides, the CDR3 is TGTGCCAGCAGCGCCTGGACAGGGAAGGGGTACGAGCAGTACTTC. Amino acid sequence: CASSAWTGKGYEQYF.

This clone is a singleton in its sample. The rearrangement uses TRBV25-1 and TRBJ2-7; D perhaps matches TRBD2 (5 bases). Between the trimmed V and J ends, which lost 4 bases and 7 bases, there was a span of 17 bases. Germline CDR1 is MGHDK and CDR2 is SYGVNS. The CDR3 has 14 residues. CDR3 bases: TGTGCCAGCAGTGCACTAGGGCCTAGGAGGGAGCAGTACTTC. Its protein is CASSALGPRREQYF.

This clone was seen a handful of times. The chain couples TRBV5-4 to TRBJ2-4; 7 nucleotides align to TRBD1. In germline, CDR1 is SGHNT, CDR2 YYREEE (reference sequence). The V and J ends lost 4 bases and 0 bases, in that order; junction bases with no gene match: 4. The CDR3 has 15 residues. CDR3 loop: CASSPDRLAKNIQYF. As DNA, the CDR3 is TGTGCCAGCAGCCCGGACAGGTTAGCCAAAAACATTCAGTACTTC. Full variable domain (remainder filled in from reference TRBV5-4 and TRBJ2-4): ETGVTQSPTHLIKTRGQQVTLRCSSQSGHNTVSWYQQALGQGPQFIFQYYREEENGRGNFPPRFSGLQFPNYSSELNVNALELDDSALYLCASSPDRLAKNIQYFGAGTRLSVL.

This clone was seen a single time. This chain joins TRBV28 and TRBJ1-1; possible D gene TRBD1, 5 bases. The germline gives CDR1 MDHEN, CDR2 SYDVKM. The CDR3 sequence is 14 residues long. The V end lost 6 bases, the J end lost 2 bases, and 13 bases lay between the germline ends. The DNA of the CDR3 is TGTGCCAGCAGCCGGGGACTTTTTAACACTGAAGCTTTCTTT. Its protein product is CASSRGLFNTEAFF.

The chain joins TRBV4-1 to TRBJ1-1; TRBD1 matches 8 bases. The CDR3 is made up of 16 amino acids. Trimming removed 3 bases from V and 0 bases from J; junction bases left unmatched: 6. Germline V gene sequence: CDR1 MGHRA, CDR2 YSYEKL. CDR3 sequence: CASSQGTGRMNTEAFF. CDR3 in DNA: TGCGCCAGCAGCCAGGGGACAGGAAGAATGAACACTGAAGCTTTCTTT.

The genes are TRBV7-6 and TRBJ2-1, with a tentative D call TRBD2 (5 bases). The germline V and J ends were trimmed by 5 bases and 10 bases, with 15 bases remaining between them. Germline CDR1 and CDR2: SGHVS and FNYEAQ. The CDR3 extends over 13 amino acids. The CDR3 DNA reads as TGTGCCAGCAGCGCTGGGGAGCCGACAGAGCAGTTCTTC. It encodes CASSAGEPTEQFF.

This clone was seen at least ten times. This chain uses TRBV6-1 with TRBJ1-1; D not resolved. Trimming cost V 1 base and J 6 bases, with 15 bases left between them. The CDR3 has 15 residues. The germline V gene encodes CDR1 MNHNS and CDR2 SASEGT. The CDR3 bases are TGTGCCAGCAGTGAAGTAAAAGAGGGCTCGGCTGAAGCTTTCTTT. It codes for CASSEVKEGSAEAFF.

This chain links TRBV4-1 with TRBJ2-3; TRBD1 might be the D (5 bases). Trimming removed 0 bases from V and 4 bases from J, with 11 bases in between. Germline V gene lookup returns CDR1 MGHRA and CDR2 YSYEKL. The CDR3 has 15 amino acids. CDR3 amino acids: CASSQEAGRSDTQYF. The CDR3 nucleotides read TGCGCCAGCAGCCAAGAGGCAGGGCGGTCAGATACGCAGTATTTT.

The chain has TRBV5-4 and TRBJ1-6; no firm D call. From germline, CDR1 is SGHNT and CDR2 YYREEE (reference sequence). The CDR3 is 14 residues long. The V end lost 4 bases, the J end lost 2 bases, and 7 bases lay between the germline ends. This CDR3 reads CASSPGTYNSPLHF. CDR3 bases: TGTGCCAGCAGCCCCGGTACCTATAATTCACCCCTCCACTTT.

A few counts support this clone. The rearrangement links TRBV6-5 to TRBJ2-7, with D unresolved. Trimming pared 1 base from V and 6 bases from J, leaving 16 bases between. The CDR3 runs to 15 residues. Germline values: CDR1 MNHEY, CDR2 SVGAGI. This chain's CDR3 is CASSYFENKNGEQYF. In nucleotides, the CDR3 is TGTGCCAGCAGTTACTTCGAAAATAAGAACGGCGAGCAGTACTTC.

V is TRBV27 and J is TRBJ1-2; 7 bases match TRBD1. J gave up 4 bases and V 5 bases, and 22 bases lay outside the gene matches. The CDR3 is 19 amino acids. Per the germline V gene, CDR1 is MNHEY and CDR2 is SMNVEV (reference sequence). The CDR3 protein is CASSPKSTGIDFRIYGYTF. The DNA for the CDR3 is TGTGCCAGCAGTCCCAAGTCGACAGGGATTGACTTTCGGATCTATGGCTACACCTTC.

There are a few counts of this clone. The chain joins TRBV27 to TRBJ1-6; D is uncertain. Between the trimmed V and J ends, which lost 6 bases and 0 bases, there was a span of 3 bases. Germline lookup yields CDR1 MNHEY and CDR2 SMNVEV (reference sequence). The CDR3 extends over 13 amino acids. The CDR3 region is CASSLSYNSPLHF. The CDR3 region has the DNA TGTGCCAGCAGCCTCTCCTATAATTCACCCCTCCACTTT.

The CDR3 DNA sequence: TGTGCCAGCACAGGGGGAGAGACCCAGTACTTC. This encodes CASTGGETQYF. The chain uses TRBV4-2 and TRBJ2-5; 7 nucleotides agree with TRBD1. With 7 bases clipped from V and 4 bases from J, the junction kept 0 bases outside the gene matches. CDR1 LGHNA and CDR2 YNFKEQ come from the germline V gene. The CDR3 sequence is 11 residues long.